This T cell receptor beta chain derives from a study of PD-1 blockade in classical Hodgkin lymphoma. Points from the study as a whole: Newly diagnosed patients were reported to exhibit reduced baseline TCR diversity relative to healthy donors. Before treatment, complete responders showed about the same diversity as newly diagnosed patients.

Repertoires were generated with immunoSEQ multiplex PCR, while TCRdb's copy carries only in-frame clones and drops some. The sample yields almost 95,000 clones, approximately 86% seen once. Time point described: cycle 4 day 1 (C4D1), after six to seven weeks of nivolumab. No patient escaped relapse after autologous stem cell transplantation, and brentuximab vedotin exposure varied. V was trimmed by 7 bases and J by 3 bases, leaving 19 bases between them. Germline CDR1 reads MNHNS; CDR2 reads SASEGT. The CDR3 length is 15 residues. Comment on this clone: Its matching antigen is unknown.

The clonotype originates from a human donor with classical Hodgkin lymphoma. The rearrangement joins TRBV6-1 to TRBJ2-7; D possibly corresponds to TRBD2 (6 bases). The material sequenced was peripheral blood mononuclear cells (PBMCs), taken before the fourth cycle of nivolumab. CDR3 amino acids: CASKFGGSLVYEQYF. The CDR3 nucleotides are TGTGCCAGCAAGTTTGGGGGGTCTCTTGTCTACGAGCAGTACTTC.